The 8 T cell receptor beta chains in this list originate from one sample, sequenced in a study of T cells in narcolepsy. The protocol was immunoSEQ multiplex PCR, while the TCRdb copy is restricted to in-frame clones and leaves out a portion. The sample includes under 35,000 clones, about 90% seen only once; the top ten take around 1.2%. Sequences were obtained from CD45RA- memory CD4+ T cells from PBMCs. The receptors stem from a human donor with narcolepsy.

This chain links TRBV6-1 with TRBJ2-1; TRBD1 might be the D (7 bases). CDR1 is MNHNS, CDR2 SASEGT, per germline. The CDR3 runs to 15 residues. The V and J ends lost 3 bases and 4 bases respectively, with 13 bases between them. CDR3 region: CASSEAAGGYNEQFF. DNA of the CDR3: TGTGCCAGCAGTGAGGCGGCAGGGGGGTACAATGAGCAGTTCTTC.

The V and J genes are TRBV5-1 and TRBJ1-2, with 7 positions matching TRBD1. The CDR3 is made up of 14 amino acids. Germline CDR1 SGHRS, CDR2 YFSETQ. V lost 1 base to trimming and J lost 4 bases; unmatched junction nucleotides: 4. CDR3 sequence: CASSLKGQSYGYTF. CDR3 DNA: TGCGCCAGCAGCTTGAAGGGACAGAGCTATGGCTACACCTTC.

The gene calls are TRBV9 and TRBJ1-2, with a possible D match to TRBD1 (5 bases). The CDR3 has 14 residues. CDR1 SGDLS and CDR2 YYNGEE come from the germline V gene. The V end was cut by 2 bases, the J end by 4 bases, with 12 bases between. The DNA of the CDR3 is TGTGCCAGCAGCGTGACGACAGCGACCTATGGCTACACCTTC. The encoded protein is CASSVTTATYGYTF.

The chain uses TRBV7-6 and TRBJ2-2; TRBD2 agrees at 7 bases. Germline lookup yields CDR1 SGHVS and CDR2 FNYEAQ. The CDR3 covers 16 residues. V lost 5 bases and J lost 6; bases outside the gene matches: 12. The CDR3 loop is CASSRVGGDVAGELFF. The CDR3 DNA reads TGTGCCAGCAGCAGGGTGGGAGGGGATGTTGCCGGGGAGCTGTTTTTT.

The CDR3 loop reads CASSSSEKPQHF. DNA for the CDR3: TGTGCCAGCAGCTCATCCGAGAAGCCCCAGCATTTT. The chain links TRBV28 to TRBJ1-5; no firm D call. Germline V gene sequence: CDR1 MDHEN, CDR2 SYDVKM. The CDR3 contains 12 residues. Between the trimmed V and J ends, which lost 6 bases and 8 bases, there was a span of 11 bases.

V and J are TRBV7-2 and TRBJ2-2; 12 nucleotides line up with TRBD2. This CDR3 is built from 19 residues. Germline trimming cut 2 bases from V and 5 bases from J; bases unmatched to any gene: 12. Germline CDR1 is SGHTA and CDR2 is FQGNSA. In DNA form, the CDR3 reads TGTGCCAGCAGCTTAAAGCTTTCTAGCGGGGGGGCACGGACCGGGGAGCTGTTTTTT. Amino acid sequence: CASSLKLSSGGARTGELFF.

V gene TRBV6-1 combines with J gene TRBJ2-5, with 11 nucleotides matching TRBD2. The V segment lost 1 base and the J segment 4 bases; nucleotides outside the gene matches: 5. The germline gives CDR1 MNHNS, CDR2 SASEGT. The CDR3 is 16 residues long. The CDR3 sequence is CASSEVTSGGIETQYF. The DNA of the CDR3 is TGTGCCAGCAGTGAAGTTACTAGCGGGGGTATAGAGACCCAGTACTTC.

Turning to this clone: Relative to the germline gene, one junction end is altered; a read error may explain this. The V and J genes are TRBV2 and TRBJ2-1; no definite D call. Germline V gene lookup returns CDR1 SNHLY and CDR2 FYNNEI. The CDR3 covers 16 residues. The CDR3 region is CSSRSRAASSYNEQFF. The CDR3 coding sequence is TGTTCCAGCAGGTCACGGGCGGCGAGCTCCTACAATGAGCAGTTCTTC.